This passage covers 28 T cell receptor beta chains from one sample sequenced in a study of glioma-infiltrating T cells. Using RNA template, CDR3s of TCR alpha and beta were amplified with iRepertoire arm-PCR. MiXCR, run by TCRdb on the multiplex PCR reads, gives a single entry per CDR3 protein. This repertoire shows over 90,000 distinct CDR3 sequences, 29% found once; its top ten account for approximately 43%. Sequencing was performed on glioma tissue, nonneoplastic brain tissue, or PBMCs (not recorded which). All receptors derive from a human donor with low-grade glioma or glioblastoma, undergoing nonglioma brain surgery, or in good health (not recorded which).

This clonotype has at least ten counts. The genes are TRBV20-1 and TRBJ2-7; the D gene is possibly TRBD2 (5 bases). This CDR3 contains 14 residues. V dropped 3 bases and J dropped 6 bases, with 18 bases sitting between them. Germline CDR1 reads DFQATT; CDR2 reads SNEGSKA (reference sequence). The CDR3 DNA sequence: TGCAGTGCTAGCGGTACTAGGATCGCCCGCGAGCAGTACTTC. Its protein is CSASGTRIAREQYF.

This rearrangement joins TRBV3-1 to TRBJ2-5; 9 nucleotides match TRBD1. The junction had 5 bases not matched to a gene; V was cut back by 0 bases and J by 3 bases. Germline assignment: CDR1 LGHDT and CDR2 YNNKEL (reference sequence). This CDR3 is 16 amino acids long. This CDR3 is CASSQEGQGFEETQYF. CDR3 sequence (DNA): TGTGCCAGCAGCCAAGAGGGACAGGGATTCGAAGAGACCCAGTACTTC.

This chain links TRBV14 with TRBJ2-6; weak D call: TRBD1 (5 bases). The CDR3 contains 14 residues. Germline assignment: CDR1 SGHDN and CDR2 FVKESK. The V end was cut by 4 bases, the J end by 2 bases, with 6 bases between. The CDR3 is CASSLRAGANVLTF. CDR3 in DNA: TGTGCCAGCAGCCTCAGGGCTGGGGCCAACGTCCTGACTTTC.

This clonotype was detected a few times. A much larger clonotype is one base distant, so this may be a read error. The V and J genes are TRBV19 and TRBJ1-1; D is ambiguous. Germline CDR1 reads LNHDA; CDR2 reads SQIVND (reference sequence). CDR3 length: 12 residues. The CDR3 nucleotides read TGTGCCAGTAAGGATTGGAACACTGAACCTTTCTTT. Its protein product is CASKDWNTEPFF.

The genes are TRBV2 and TRBJ2-3; TRBD2 agrees at 9 bases. V lost 7 bases, J lost 2 bases, and 7 bases stayed unmatched. From germline, CDR1 is SNHLY and CDR2 FYNNEI. The CDR3 consists of 15 residues. In DNA, the CDR3 is TGTGCCAGCACCGAGCTAGCGGGGACCACAGATACGCAGTATTTT. It translates to CASTELAGTTDTQYF.

This clonotype was seen more than once but under ten times. With a much larger clone just one base away, this may be a read error. The gene calls are TRBV20-1 and TRBJ1-2; no clear D. Germline V CDR1 and CDR2: DFQATT, SNEGSKA (reference sequence). This CDR3 has 12 amino acids. This chain's CDR3 is CSASGVGYGHTF. CDR3 DNA sequence: TGCAGTGCTAGTGGGGTTGGCTATGGCCACACCTTC.

A word on this clonotype: This sequence may be a read error, since a much larger clone differs from it by one base. This chain uses TRBV19 with TRBJ2-7; D gene unclear. CDR1 is LNHDA, CDR2 SQIVND, per germline (reference sequence). This CDR3 contains 12 residues. Trimming removed 5 bases from V and 5 bases from J, with 10 bases in between. The CDR3 spells CASSRPVHEQYF. The CDR3 coding sequence is TGTGCCAGTAGTCGCCCGGTCCACGAGCAGTACTTC.

The rearrangement links TRBV6-2 or TRBV6-3 to TRBJ1-2, with D maybe TRBD1 (5 bases). The CDR3 consists of 12 residues. The germline V gene has CDR1 MNHEY and CDR2 SVGEGT. Trimming cost V 5 bases and J 4 bases, with 8 bases left between them. The CDR3 loop reads CASSRGVYGYTF. CDR3 in DNA: TGTGCCAGCAGTAGGGGTGTCTATGGCTACACCTTC.

This clonotype was seen repeatedly, ten times or more. The rearrangement links TRBV18 to TRBJ1-1; no clear D gene. The CDR3 runs to 14 residues. The V end was cut by 8 bases, the J end by 3 bases, with 16 bases between. Germline CDR1 KGHSH, CDR2 LQKENI. The CDR3 DNA reads as TGTGCCAGCGCAGCGCGGTCGAAGGACACTGAAGCTTTCTTT. Its protein is CASAARSKDTEAFF.

This clonotype was counted many times. The V call is TRBV27, the J call TRBJ1-5; D call uncertain. This CDR3 has 14 residues. Trimming removed 4 bases at V and 2 bases at J, with 9 bases between. Germline V gene data show CDR1 as MNHEY and CDR2 as SMNVEV (reference sequence). The CDR3 is CASSSLRGNQPQHF. The CDR3 DNA follows: TGTGCCAGCAGTTCTTTACGTGGCAATCAGCCCCAGCATTTT.

This clonotype came up a few times. The V gene is TRBV5-8, the J gene TRBJ1-5, with 9 bases aligning to TRBD1. The trim removed 7 bases at V and 6 bases at J, leaving 11 bases unmatched. The germline CDR1 and CDR2 sequences are SGHTS and YDEGEE. This CDR3 has 15 residues. The CDR3 reads CASGVGTGRGQPQHF. Here the CDR3 DNA reads TGTGCCAGCGGAGTCGGGACAGGGAGGGGTCAGCCCCAGCATTTT.

This clonotype was picked up a small number of times. V is TRBV7-9 and J is TRBJ1-6; D is undetermined. Germline CDR1 is SEHNR and CDR2 is FQNEAQ (reference sequence). This CDR3 has 14 residues. V lost 1 base to trimming and J lost 10 bases, with 11 bases between them. The CDR3 region has the DNA TGTGCCAGCAGCTTAGAAGAGGGTAGCTCACCCCTCCACTTT. Translating it yields CASSLEEGSSPLHF.

Notes on this clonotype: One base away lies a much larger clone, so this may be a sequencing read error. The rearrangement links TRBV3-1 to TRBJ2-3; D might be TRBD1 (5 bases). Germline CDR1 reads LGHDT; CDR2 reads YNNKEL (reference sequence). V was pared by 8 bases and J by 1 base, with 13 bases between. The length of the CDR3 is 14 residues. The CDR3 coding sequence is TGTGCCAGCGCGCGGTGGGGCGGCACAGATACGCAGTATTTT. This gives the protein CASARWGGTDTQYF.

This clonotype was observed at least ten times. This rearrangement joins TRBV20-1 to TRBJ2-5; D could derive from TRBD1 or TRBD2 (6 bases each). Trimming cost V 3 bases and J 7 bases, with 18 bases left between them. CDR1 is DFQATT and CDR2 is SNEGSKA in the germline V gene (reference sequence). The CDR3 has 14 residues. The CDR3 region has the DNA TGCAGTGCTAGGGAGGGGGGTAGCGTGGGGACCCAGTACTTC. Amino acid sequence: CSAREGGSVGTQYF.

The V and J genes are TRBV12-3 or TRBV12-4 and TRBJ1-2; 7 bases line up with TRBD1. V shed 6 bases and J 5 bases; nucleotides not matched to a gene: 6. This CDR3 comprises 13 residues. CDR3 residues: CASSRDSFYGYTF. In DNA form, the CDR3 reads TGTGCCAGCAGCCGGGACAGCTTTTATGGCTACACCTTC.

The chain links TRBV6-6 to TRBJ2-7; 7 nucleotides match TRBD1. V was clipped by 0 bases and J by 4 bases; unmatched bases: 6. This CDR3 region has 15 residues. Germline CDR1 and CDR2: MNHNY and SVGAGI (reference sequence). In DNA, the CDR3 is TGTGCCAGCAGTTACTCGACAGGGTCAACTTACGAGCAGTACTTC. This encodes CASSYSTGSTYEQYF.

There are many counts of this clonotype. The DNA for the CDR3 is TGTGCCAGCAGGGAACAGGTAACCTACGAGCAGTACTTC. Protein: CASREQVTYEQYF. This chain links TRBV2 with TRBJ2-7, with D possibly being TRBD1 (5 bases). This CDR3 region has 13 residues. The V end lost 6 bases, the J end lost 2 bases, and 11 bases lay between the germline ends. Germline assignment: CDR1 SNHLY and CDR2 FYNNEI. Combining the CDR3 with reference TRBV2 and TRBJ2-7 gives the whole variable domain EPEVTQTPSHQVTQMGQEVILRCVPISNHLYFYWYRQILGQKVEFLVSFYNNEISEKSEIFDDQFSVERPDGSNFTLKIRSTKLEDSAMYFCASREQVTYEQYFGPGTRLTVT.

Ten or more counts support this clonotype. The V and J genes are TRBV28 and TRBJ2-2; possibly TRBD1 or TRBD2 for D (6 bases each). The CDR3 is made up of 14 amino acids. Trimming cost V 10 bases and J 4 bases, with 16 bases left between them. In germline, CDR1 is MDHEN, CDR2 SYDVKM. As DNA, the CDR3 is TGTGCCACCGTTGGGGGGCCGGGCACCGGGGAGCTGTTTTTT. Translating gives CATVGGPGTGELFF.

V and J are TRBV4-1 and TRBJ2-1; 13 bases line up with TRBD2. J lost 6 bases, V lost 0 bases, and 5 bases had no gene match. The length of the CDR3 is 17 residues. In germline, CDR1 is MGHRA, CDR2 YSYEKL. This CDR3 is CASSQDRGTSGANEQFF. Here the CDR3 DNA reads TGCGCCAGCAGCCAAGATCGGGGGACTAGCGGGGCCAATGAGCAGTTCTTC.

At least ten counts were recorded for this clonotype. This sequence joins TRBV20-1 and TRBJ1-1; no definite D call. Germline V gives CDR1 DFQATT, CDR2 SNEGSKA (reference sequence). V lost 3 bases, J lost 5 bases, and 7 bases lay in between. CDR3 size: 11 residues. The CDR3 loop is CSASQGTEAFF. The CDR3 DNA follows: TGCAGTGCTAGTCAAGGGACTGAAGCTTTCTTT.

This chain links TRBV4-3 with TRBJ2-1, with 7 bases matching TRBD2. The length of the CDR3 is 19 residues. From germline, CDR1 is LGHNA and CDR2 YSLEER. V trimming: 1 base; J trimming: 1 base; junction bases outside the gene matches: 13. The DNA for the CDR3 is TGCGCCAGCAGCCAAGTATCAGGCGGGGGTGTAAGATCCTACAATGAGCAGTTCTTC. It is translated as CASSQVSGGGVRSYNEQFF.

The sample holds many counts of this clonotype. V gene TRBV7-8 combines with J gene TRBJ1-2, with a weak D call TRBD1 (5 bases). The CDR3 has 15 amino acids. From germline, CDR1 is SGHVS and CDR2 FQNEAQ. Deletions cut 0 bases from V and 8 bases from J, with 16 bases between. The CDR3 spells CASSLAPTREGGYTF. The CDR3 DNA reads TGTGCCAGCAGCTTAGCACCGACCAGGGAGGGAGGCTACACCTTC.

Regarding this clonotype: A read error is possible here, since a much larger clone lies one base away. The chain is built from TRBV6-2 or TRBV6-3 and TRBJ2-1; 11 nucleotides align to TRBD2. The CDR3 covers 16 residues. CDR1 and CDR2 from the germline V gene are MNHEY and SVGEGT. The CDR3 bases are TGTGCCAGCAGCCCTAGCGGGGGGAGCTCCTACAATGGGCAGTTCTTC. As protein: CASSPSGGSSYNGQFF.

There are many counts of this clonotype. The chain links TRBV25-1 to TRBJ2-7; tentatively, D is TRBD2 (6 bases). CDR3 length: 14 residues. Germline lookup yields CDR1 MGHDK and CDR2 SYGVNS. Trimming pared 6 bases from V and 2 bases from J, leaving 14 bases between. The CDR3: CASRDGPGAYEQYF. In DNA, the CDR3 is TGTGCCAGCAGGGATGGGCCGGGGGCCTACGAGCAGTACTTC.

The V and J genes are TRBV5-8 and TRBJ1-1, with TRBD1 identical over 10 bases. The CDR3 is 17 amino acids. Germline-derived CDR1 and CDR2 are SGHTS and YDEGEE. The trim removed 2 bases at V and 0 bases at J, leaving 7 bases unmatched. The CDR3 DNA sequence: TGTGCCAGCAGCTTCTGGGGACAGGGGAGTATGAACACTGAAGCTTTCTTT. Protein product: CASSFWGQGSMNTEAFF. The full variable domain, its missing parts supplied by reference TRBV5-8 and TRBJ1-1, is EAGVTQSPTHLIKTRGQQATLRCSPISGHTSVYWYQQALGLGLQFLLWYDEGEERNRGNFPPRFSGRQFPNYSSELNVNALELEDSALYLCASSFWGQGSMNTEAFFGQGTRLTVV.

With respect to this clonotype: This clone may be a read error of a much larger clone one base away. This sequence joins TRBV20-1 and TRBJ1-5; TRBD1 matches 9 bases. Looked up from germline, CDR1 is DFQATT and CDR2 is SNEGSKA (reference sequence). This CDR3 region has 14 residues. V shed 6 bases, J shed 6 bases, and the junction held 9 bases outside the gene matches. In nucleotides, the CDR3 is TGCAGTGCGCAAGGACAGGGGAGCTGTCAGCCCCAGCATTTT. This translates into CSAQGQGSCQPQHF.

The table lists this clonotype with many counts. DNA of the CDR3: TGTGCCAGCAGCCCCCAGTCCTACAATGAGCAGTTCTTC. It yields the protein CASSPQSYNEQFF. The rearrangement links TRBV14 to TRBJ2-1; D not resolved. The V gene lost 4 bases and the J gene lost 1 base, with 5 bases spanning the gap. In germline, CDR1 is SGHDN, CDR2 FVKESK. The CDR3 loop spans 13 amino acids. The whole variable domain, remainder taken from reference TRBV14 and TRBJ2-1, is EAGVTQFPSHSVIEKGQTVTLRCDPISGHDNLYWYRRVMGKEIKFLLHFVKESKQDESGMPNNRFLAERTGGTYSTLKVQPAELEDSGVYFCASSPQSYNEQFFGPGTRLTVL.

This clonotype was seen a few times. Being one base from a much bigger clone, this may be a read error. Here the CDR3 reads CASSLTLDYGYTF. DNA for the CDR3: TGTGCCAGCAGCTTAACGTTAGACTATGGCTACACCTTC. The chain is built from TRBV7-3 and TRBJ1-2; D is ambiguous. The germline V and J ends were trimmed by 0 bases and 3 bases, with 5 bases remaining between them. The germline V gene has CDR1 SGHTA and CDR2 FQGTGA. This CDR3 is 13 amino acids long.